Only one count was recorded for the clone carrying this TCR beta chain. These data originate in a study of T cells in Graves' hyperthyroidism and ophthalmopathy. Study details: Sampling of peripheral blood happened at initial diagnosis, prior to any treatment.

CDR1 is SQVTM and CDR2 is ANQGSEA in the germline V gene. Trimming took off 7 bases at V and 3 bases at J, with 16 bases between the two ends. CDR3 length: 13 amino acids. TCR beta CDR3 sequences were amplified from RNA transcripts. HTBI primers were employed in a first-round RT-PCR of the TCR CDR3. TCRdb processed the multiplex PCR reads anew with MiXCR; each CDR3 protein has one entry. The table lists roughly 710,000 distinct CDR3 sequences, around a third of them singletons. Subjects aged 18 to 65 presented with newly diagnosed hyperthyroidism of less than 2 months' duration. This sample holds PBMCs from less than 13 ml fresh peripheral blood.

This chain joins TRBV29-1 and TRBJ2-7, with a tentative D call TRBD2 (5 bases). Material for sequencing was blood. The TCR sequence derives from a woman aged 40 to 49 with Graves' hyperthyroidism. For the CDR3, the DNA is TGCAGCGCCTCGGGGTATCTCTTCTACGAGCAGTACTTC. Residues: CSASGYLFYEQYF.